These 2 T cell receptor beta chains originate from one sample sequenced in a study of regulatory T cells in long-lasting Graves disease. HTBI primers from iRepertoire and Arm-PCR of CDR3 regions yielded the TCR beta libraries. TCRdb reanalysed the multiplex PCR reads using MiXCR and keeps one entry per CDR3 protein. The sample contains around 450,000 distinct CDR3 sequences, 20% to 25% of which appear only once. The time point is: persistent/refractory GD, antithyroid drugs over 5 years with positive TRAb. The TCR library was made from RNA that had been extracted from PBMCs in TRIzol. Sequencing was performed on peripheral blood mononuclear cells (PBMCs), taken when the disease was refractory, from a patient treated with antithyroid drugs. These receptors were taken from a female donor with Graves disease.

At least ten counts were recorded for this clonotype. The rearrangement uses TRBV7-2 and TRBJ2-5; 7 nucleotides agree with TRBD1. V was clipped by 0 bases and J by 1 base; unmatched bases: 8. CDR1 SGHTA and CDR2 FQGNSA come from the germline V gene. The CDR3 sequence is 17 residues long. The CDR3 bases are TGTGCCAGCAGCTTAGCACTTTCGGGGACAGCCCAAGAGACCCAGTACTTC. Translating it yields CASSLALSGTAQETQYF.

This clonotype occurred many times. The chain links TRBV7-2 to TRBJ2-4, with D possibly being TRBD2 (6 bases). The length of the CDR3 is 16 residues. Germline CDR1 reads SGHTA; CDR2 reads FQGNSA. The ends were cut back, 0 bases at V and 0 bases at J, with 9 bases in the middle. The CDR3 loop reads CASSLAGRLAKNIQYF. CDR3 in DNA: TGTGCCAGCAGCTTAGCGGGGAGGCTAGCCAAAAACATTCAGTACTTC.